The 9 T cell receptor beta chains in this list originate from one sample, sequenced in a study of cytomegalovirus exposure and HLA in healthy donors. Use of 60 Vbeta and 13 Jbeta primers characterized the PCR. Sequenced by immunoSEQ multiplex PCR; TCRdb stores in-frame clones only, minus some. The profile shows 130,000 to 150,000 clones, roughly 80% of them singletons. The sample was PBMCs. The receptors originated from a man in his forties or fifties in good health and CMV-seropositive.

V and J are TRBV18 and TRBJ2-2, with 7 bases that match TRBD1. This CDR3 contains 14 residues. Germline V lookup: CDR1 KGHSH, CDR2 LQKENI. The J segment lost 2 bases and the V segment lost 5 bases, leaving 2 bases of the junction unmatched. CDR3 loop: CASSDRVNTGELFF. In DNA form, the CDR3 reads TGTGCCAGCTCAGACAGGGTCAACACCGGGGAGCTGTTTTTT.

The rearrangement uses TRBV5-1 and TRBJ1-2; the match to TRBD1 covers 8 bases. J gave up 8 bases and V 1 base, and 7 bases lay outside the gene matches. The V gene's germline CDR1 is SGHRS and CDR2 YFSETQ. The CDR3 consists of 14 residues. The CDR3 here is CASSLFDRGDGYTF. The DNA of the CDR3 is TGCGCCAGCAGCTTGTTTGACAGGGGTGACGGCTACACCTTC.

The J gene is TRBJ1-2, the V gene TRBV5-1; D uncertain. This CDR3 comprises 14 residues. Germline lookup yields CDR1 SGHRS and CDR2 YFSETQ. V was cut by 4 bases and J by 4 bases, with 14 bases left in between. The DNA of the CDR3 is TGCGCCAGCAGCCCCGGACTGCTCGGCTATGGCTACACCTTC. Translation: CASSPGLLGYGYTF. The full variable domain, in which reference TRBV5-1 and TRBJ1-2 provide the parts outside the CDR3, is KAGVTQTPRYLIKTRGQQVTLSCSPISGHRSVSWYQQTPGQGLQFLFEYFSETQRNKGNFPGRFSGRQFSNSRSEMNVSTLELGDSALYLCASSPGLLGYGYTFGSGTRLTVV.

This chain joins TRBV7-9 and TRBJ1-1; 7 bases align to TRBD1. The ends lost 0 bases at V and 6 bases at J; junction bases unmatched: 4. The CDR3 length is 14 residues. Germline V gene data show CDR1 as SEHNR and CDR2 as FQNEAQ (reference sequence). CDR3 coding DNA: TGTGCCAGCAGCTTAGCGAAGGGACAGCCTGAAGCTTTCTTT. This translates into CASSLAKGQPEAFF.

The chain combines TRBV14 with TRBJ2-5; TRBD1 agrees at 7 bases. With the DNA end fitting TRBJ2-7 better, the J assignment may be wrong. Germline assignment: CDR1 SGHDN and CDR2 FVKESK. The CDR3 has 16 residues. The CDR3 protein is CASSQEYGRGFYEQYF. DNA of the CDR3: TGTGCCAGCAGCCAAGAGTACGGCAGGGGGTTTTACGAGCAGTACTTC.

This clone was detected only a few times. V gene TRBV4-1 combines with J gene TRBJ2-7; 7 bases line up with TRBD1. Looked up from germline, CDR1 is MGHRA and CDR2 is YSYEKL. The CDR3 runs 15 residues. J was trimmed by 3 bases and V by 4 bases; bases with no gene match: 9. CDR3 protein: CASSLQVAGGYEQYF. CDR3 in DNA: TGCGCCAGCAGCCTCCAGGTGGCAGGGGGCTACGAGCAGTACTTC.

CDR3 residues: CASSLGVTDNQPQHF. The CDR3 DNA reads TGCGCCAGCAGCTTGGGGGTGACAGATAATCAGCCCCAGCATTTT. V is TRBV5-1 and J is TRBJ1-5; a possible D gene is TRBD1 (5 bases). The germline V gene encodes CDR1 SGHRS and CDR2 YFSETQ. Trimming pared 0 bases from V and 4 bases from J, leaving 11 bases between. This CDR3 has 15 amino acids.

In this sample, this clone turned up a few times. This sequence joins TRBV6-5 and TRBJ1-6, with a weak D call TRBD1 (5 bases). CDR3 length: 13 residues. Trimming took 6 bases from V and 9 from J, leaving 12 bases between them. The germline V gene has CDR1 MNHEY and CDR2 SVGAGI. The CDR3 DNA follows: TGTGCCAGCAGAGACCAGGGTGGTTCACCCCTCCACTTT. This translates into CASRDQGGSPLHF.

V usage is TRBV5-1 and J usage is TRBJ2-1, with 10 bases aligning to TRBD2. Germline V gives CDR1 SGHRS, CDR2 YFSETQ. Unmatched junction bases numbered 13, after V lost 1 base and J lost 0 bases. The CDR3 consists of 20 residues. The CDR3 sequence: CASSLMLASGGPSSYNEQFF. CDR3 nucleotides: TGCGCCAGCAGCTTGATGCTCGCTAGCGGGGGCCCTAGCTCCTACAATGAGCAGTTCTTC.